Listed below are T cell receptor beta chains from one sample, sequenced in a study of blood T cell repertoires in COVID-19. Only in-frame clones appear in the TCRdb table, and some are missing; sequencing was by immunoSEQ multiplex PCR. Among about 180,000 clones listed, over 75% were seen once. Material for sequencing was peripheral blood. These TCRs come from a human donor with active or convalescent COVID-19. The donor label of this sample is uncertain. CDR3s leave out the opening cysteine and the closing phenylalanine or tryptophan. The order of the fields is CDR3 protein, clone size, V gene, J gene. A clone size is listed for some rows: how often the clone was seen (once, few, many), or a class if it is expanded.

ASSVPSGGTDTQY	NA	TRBV9	TRBJ2-3
ASSPTSGGGSYEQY	NA	TRBV7-2	TRBJ2-7
ASSEAARGTDTQY	NA	TRBV2	TRBJ2-3
ASSDSASGSDEQF	NA	TRBV2	TRBJ2-1
ASSLGASWGEGPYNEQF	NA	TRBV5-1	TRBJ2-1
ASSIGQGPSGANVLT	NA	TRBV19	TRBJ2-6
AINPGTDYEQY	NA	TRBV10-3	TRBJ2-7
ATARDRSSDSPLH	NA	TRBV21-1	TRBJ1-6
ASSFSLAASTDTQY	NA	TRBV7-9	TRBJ2-3
ASSRQYSYEQY	once	TRBV12-3/TRBV12-4	TRBJ2-7
ASNRGHTEAF	NA	TRBV7-9	TRBJ1-1
ATSRGLAETYEQY	NA	TRBV15	TRBJ2-7
AVSAFGGTRELF	NA	TRBV3-1/TRBV3-2	TRBJ2-2
ASGLRTGVGYNTIY	few	TRBV12-5	TRBJ1-3
ASSLRGDSYTDTQY	NA	TRBV3-1/TRBV3-2	TRBJ2-3
ASSNKGSGNYEQY	few	TRBV21-1	TRBJ2-7
SVVKAGASKNIQY	NA	TRBV29-1	TRBJ2-4
ASSLAGNLAF	NA	TRBV5-6	TRBJ1-1
ACTRTGSGTEAF	NA	TRBV30	TRBJ1-1
ASSFSGGADTQY	NA	TRBV11-2	TRBJ2-3